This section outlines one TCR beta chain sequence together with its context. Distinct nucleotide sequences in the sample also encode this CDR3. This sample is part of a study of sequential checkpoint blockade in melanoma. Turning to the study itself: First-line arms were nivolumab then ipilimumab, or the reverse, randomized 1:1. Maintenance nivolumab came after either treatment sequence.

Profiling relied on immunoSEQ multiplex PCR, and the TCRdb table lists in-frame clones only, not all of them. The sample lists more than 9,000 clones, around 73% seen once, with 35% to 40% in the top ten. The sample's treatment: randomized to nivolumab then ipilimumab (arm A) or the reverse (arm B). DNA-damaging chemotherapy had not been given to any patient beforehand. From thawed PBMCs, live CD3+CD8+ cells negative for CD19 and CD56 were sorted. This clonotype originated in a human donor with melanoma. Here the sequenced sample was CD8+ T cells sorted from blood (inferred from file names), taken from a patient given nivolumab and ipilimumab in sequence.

CDR3 sequence (DNA): TGCAGCGTAGAACTAGCGGGGGGGAACTACGAGCAGTACTTC. It specifies CSVELAGGNYEQYF. The rearrangement uses TRBV29-1 and TRBJ2-7, with 13 bases that match TRBD2. CDR1 SQVTM and CDR2 ANQGSEA come from the germline V gene. CDR3 length: 14 amino acids. The V gene end was trimmed by 6 bases and the J gene end by 3 bases; junction bases not matched to a gene: 5.